This TCR beta chain was obtained from a study of OX40 agonist ivuxolimab in advanced cancers. Study-level results: Those patients achieving a partial response at 0.1-3.0 mg/kg showed among the lowest clonal expansion. Dose levels from 0.1 to 3.0 mg/kg saw CD4+ and CD8+ blood T cells expand clonally by week 6. Not determined was the antigen specificity of the expanded peripheral T cells.

Patients were ruled out by autoimmune disease history or systemic immunosuppression. This clone was seen only once. Its antigen is currently unknown. Sequenced by immunoSEQ multiplex PCR; TCRdb stores in-frame clones only, minus some. The data show some 11,000 clones, over 60% seen once. V gave up 1 base and J gave up 4 bases, with 14 bases separating them. CDR1 is MNHNY, CDR2 SVGAGI, per germline (reference sequence). The CDR3 is made up of 16 amino acids. This receptor was taken from an adult with an advanced solid tumor such as melanoma, head and neck, liver or kidney cancer. The J gene is TRBJ2-1, the V gene TRBV6-6, with D possibly TRBD2 on 7 matching bases. The material sequenced was CD4+ or CD8+ T cells sorted from blood, taken in a trial of the OX40 agonist ivuxolimab. CDR3 nucleotides: TGTGCCAGCAGTTACTTGGGAGGGGGACCTTACAATGAGCAGTTCTTC. It specifies CASSYLGGGPYNEQFF.